The source of this TCR beta chain is a study of blood T cell repertoires in COVID-19. Whole-study context: COVID-19 samples from acute and convalescent phases originated in the United States, Italy and Spain. From T cells, B-cell-depleted T cells, or PBMCs came the material, which was cDNA or gDNA.

The authors' processing: Amplification with reference gene primers provided the estimates of nucleated cell counts. Sequenced by immunoSEQ multiplex PCR; TCRdb stores in-frame clones only, minus some. That table furnishes V, J and clone size, whereas the DNA furnished D and trimming. Here the sample spans roughly 150,000 clones, approximately 88% being singletons. CDR3 size: 12 residues. Germline CDR1 is SEHNR and CDR2 is FQNEAQ (reference sequence). V was cut by 3 bases and J by 8 bases, with 8 bases left in between. The chain carries TRBV7-9 and TRBJ2-4, with D perhaps TRBD2 (6 bases). The receptor was isolated from a human donor in a cohort sampled during active COVID-19. Sequenced material: peripheral blood. CDR3 nucleotide sequence: TGTGCCAGCAGCTTGGAGGGGTACATTCAGTACTTC. Translation gives CASSLEGYIQYF.